The 11 T cell receptor beta chains listed next were all sequenced from one sample in a study of T cell responses to AZD1222 COVID-19 vaccine. The method was immunoSEQ multiplex PCR; TCRdb's version includes in-frame clones alone and lacks a portion of them. Found here are some 94,000 clones, more than 80% of them singletons; the top ten hold roughly 13%. This specimen consisted of peripheral blood, obtained on day 0 of AZD1222 vaccination. The receptors were gathered from an adult in good health.

A single count supports this clone. CDR3 sequence reads: CASSLASDRGNEQYF. The CDR3 coding sequence is TGCGCCAGCAGCTTGGCCAGTGACAGAGGGAACGAGCAGTACTTC. The chain uses TRBV5-1 and TRBJ2-7; D is tentatively TRBD1 or TRBD2 (5 bases each). The V end lost 0 bases, the J end lost 5 bases, and 15 bases lay between the germline ends. Germline lookup yields CDR1 SGHRS and CDR2 YFSETQ. There are 15 residues in the CDR3.

This chain joins TRBV9 and TRBJ2-7, with D hard to call. Germline CDR1 is SGDLS and CDR2 is YYNGEE. V lost 4 bases, J lost 0 bases, and 14 bases lay in between. CDR3 length equals 15 residues. In nucleotides, the CDR3 is TGTGCCAGCAGCCTATCGGCTGTAAGCTCCTACGAGCAGTACTTC. The encoded protein is CASSLSAVSSYEQYF.

V and J are TRBV11-3 and TRBJ2-2, with 8 bases fitting TRBD2. Germline values: CDR1 SGHNT, CDR2 YENEEA. CDR3 length: 15 amino acids. The V gene end was trimmed by 2 bases and the J gene end by 6 bases; junction bases not matched to a gene: 5. The DNA for the CDR3 is TGTGCCAGCAGCTTAAGCGGGAGTAGGGCCGGGGAGCTGTTTTTT. This encodes CASSLSGSRAGELFF.

The rearrangement uses TRBV5-1 and TRBJ1-1, with unresolved D. The V gene's germline CDR1 is SGHRS and CDR2 YFSETQ. The CDR3 extends over 15 amino acids. Trimming shortened V by 0 bases and J by 4 bases, and 13 bases separated the two germline ends. The CDR3 DNA reads TGCGCCAGCAGCTTGGAGGGCAGAGAGGGCACTGAAGCTTTCTTT. Protein product: CASSLEGREGTEAFF.

The chain is built from TRBV7-2 and TRBJ1-2, with D unresolved. The CDR3 covers 14 residues. Germline CDR1 and CDR2: SGHTA and FQGNSA. The V gene lost 0 bases and the J gene lost 8 bases, with 13 bases spanning the gap. For the CDR3, the DNA is TGTGCCAGCAGCTTAGCGAGCACAGCGGTAGGCTACACCTTC. As protein: CASSLASTAVGYTF.

This sequence joins TRBV15 and TRBJ1-5; 7 positions agree with TRBD1. This CDR3 contains 16 residues. Germline lookup yields CDR1 LNHNV and CDR2 YYDKDF (reference sequence). V lost 3 bases and J lost 0; bases outside the gene matches: 5. Here the CDR3 DNA reads TGTGCCACCAGCAGGGGACAGCCTTATAGCAATCAGCCCCAGCATTTT. It specifies CATSRGQPYSNQPQHF.

The chain couples TRBV5-4 to TRBJ1-1; D is undetermined. CDR1 and CDR2 from the germline V gene are SGHNT and YYREEE (reference sequence). V gave up 0 bases and J gave up 1 base, with 4 bases separating them. The CDR3 sequence is 13 residues long. The CDR3, as DNA: TGTGCCAGCAGCTTGGAGTCGAACACTGAAGCTTTCTTT. Translated, it gives CASSLESNTEAFF.

The rearrangement links TRBV5-4 to TRBJ2-3, with TRBD2 matching over 10 bases. CDR1 SGHNT and CDR2 YYREEE come from the germline V gene (reference sequence). After removal of 0 bases from V and 3 bases from J, the junction contained 1 base not matched to a gene. The CDR3 covers 15 residues. The CDR3 spells CASSLELAGTDTQYF. DNA for the CDR3: TGTGCCAGCAGCTTGGAACTAGCGGGAACAGATACGCAGTATTTT.

This rearrangement joins TRBV6-6 to TRBJ2-7; TRBD2 might be the D (5 bases). Germline assignment: CDR1 MNHNY and CDR2 SVGAGI (reference sequence). The length of the CDR3 is 14 residues. The ends were cut back, 5 bases at V and 1 base at J, with 12 bases in the middle. The CDR3 coding sequence is TGTGCCAGCAGTCAACCTGAGGGATCCTACGAGCAGTACTTC. Translating it yields CASSQPEGSYEQYF.

The CDR3 sequence is CATRTGIYNSPLHF. As DNA, the CDR3 is TGTGCCACCCGGACGGGCATCTATAATTCACCCCTCCACTTT. This chain connects TRBV6-5 to TRBJ1-6; D remains unclear. The CDR3 is made up of 14 amino acids. V shed 10 bases and J shed 3 bases, with 13 bases lying between them. Germline V gene sequence: CDR1 MNHEY, CDR2 SVGAGI.

V and J are TRBV5-4 and TRBJ2-2, with D tentatively TRBD2 (5 bases). The CDR3 length is 14 residues. Trimming pared 0 bases from V and 4 bases from J, leaving 7 bases between. The V gene's germline CDR1 is SGHNT and CDR2 YYREEE (reference sequence). DNA for the CDR3: TGTGCCAGCAGCTTGGCCGAGGGCACCGGGGAGCTGTTTTTT. Translation: CASSLAEGTGELFF.